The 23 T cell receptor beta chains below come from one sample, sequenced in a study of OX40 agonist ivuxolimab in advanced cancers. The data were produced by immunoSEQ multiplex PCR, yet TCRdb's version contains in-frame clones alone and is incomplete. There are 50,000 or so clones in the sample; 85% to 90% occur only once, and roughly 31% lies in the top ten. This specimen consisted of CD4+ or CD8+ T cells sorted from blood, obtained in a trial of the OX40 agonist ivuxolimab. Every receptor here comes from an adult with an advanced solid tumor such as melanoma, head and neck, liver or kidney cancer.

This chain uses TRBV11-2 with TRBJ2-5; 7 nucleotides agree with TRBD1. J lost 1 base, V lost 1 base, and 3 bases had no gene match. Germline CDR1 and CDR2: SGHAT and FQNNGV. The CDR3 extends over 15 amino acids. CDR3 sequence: CASSLGYRGQETQYF. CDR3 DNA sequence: TGTGCCAGCAGCTTAGGCTACAGGGGCCAAGAGACCCAGTACTTC.

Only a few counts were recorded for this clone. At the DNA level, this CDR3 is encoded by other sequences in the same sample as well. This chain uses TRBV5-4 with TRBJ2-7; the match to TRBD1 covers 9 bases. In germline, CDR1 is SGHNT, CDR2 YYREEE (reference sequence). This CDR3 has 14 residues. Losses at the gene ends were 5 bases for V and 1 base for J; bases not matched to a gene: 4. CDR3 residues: CASSPGQGSYEQYF. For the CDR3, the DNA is TGTGCCAGCAGTCCGGGACAGGGTTCCTACGAGCAGTACTTC. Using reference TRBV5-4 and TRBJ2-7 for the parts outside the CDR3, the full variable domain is ETGVTQSPTHLIKTRGQQVTLRCSSQSGHNTVSWYQQALGQGPQFIFQYYREEENGRGNFPPRFSGLQFPNYSSELNVNALELDDSALYLCASSPGQGSYEQYFGPGTRLTVT.

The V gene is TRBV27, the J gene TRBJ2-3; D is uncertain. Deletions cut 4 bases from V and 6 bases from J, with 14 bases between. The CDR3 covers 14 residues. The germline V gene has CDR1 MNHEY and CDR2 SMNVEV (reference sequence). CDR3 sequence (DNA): TGTGCCAGCAGTTCCATTAATGCTGCTGATACGCAGTATTTT. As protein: CASSSINAADTQYF.

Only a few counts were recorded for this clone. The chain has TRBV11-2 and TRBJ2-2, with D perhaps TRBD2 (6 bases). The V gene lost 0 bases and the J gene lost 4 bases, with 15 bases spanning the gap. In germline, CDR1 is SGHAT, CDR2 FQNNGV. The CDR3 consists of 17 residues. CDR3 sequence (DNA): TGTGCCAGCAGCTTAGACCGGGACTTCTTCGTCACCGGGGAGCTGTTTTTT. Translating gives CASSLDRDFFVTGELFF.

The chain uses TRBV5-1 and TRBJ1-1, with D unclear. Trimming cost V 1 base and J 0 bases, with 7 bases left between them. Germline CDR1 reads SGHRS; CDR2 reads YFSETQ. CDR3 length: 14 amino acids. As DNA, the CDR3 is TGCGCCAGCAGCTTGCGGCAACTGAACACTGAAGCTTTCTTT. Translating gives CASSLRQLNTEAFF.

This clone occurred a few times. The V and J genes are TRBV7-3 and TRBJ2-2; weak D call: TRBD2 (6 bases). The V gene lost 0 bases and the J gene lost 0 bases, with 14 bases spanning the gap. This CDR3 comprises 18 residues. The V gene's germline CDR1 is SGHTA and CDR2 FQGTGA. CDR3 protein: CASSLTGGNPANTGELFF. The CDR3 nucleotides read TGTGCCAGCAGCTTAACTGGGGGGAACCCCGCGAACACCGGGGAGCTGTTTTTT.

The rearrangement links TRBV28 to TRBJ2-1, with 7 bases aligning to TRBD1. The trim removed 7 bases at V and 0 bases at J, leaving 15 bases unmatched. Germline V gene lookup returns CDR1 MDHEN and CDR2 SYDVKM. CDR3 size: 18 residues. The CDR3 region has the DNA TGTGCCAGCACTGCTCGGCTTGGGGGACAGAGCTCCTACAATGAGCAGTTCTTC. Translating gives CASTARLGGQSSYNEQFF.

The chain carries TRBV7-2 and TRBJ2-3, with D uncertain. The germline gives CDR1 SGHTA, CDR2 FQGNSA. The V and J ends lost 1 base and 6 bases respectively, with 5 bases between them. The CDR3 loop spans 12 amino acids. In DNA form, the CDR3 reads TGTGCCAGCAGCTTAGTCGGGGATACGCAGTATTTT. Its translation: CASSLVGDTQYF.

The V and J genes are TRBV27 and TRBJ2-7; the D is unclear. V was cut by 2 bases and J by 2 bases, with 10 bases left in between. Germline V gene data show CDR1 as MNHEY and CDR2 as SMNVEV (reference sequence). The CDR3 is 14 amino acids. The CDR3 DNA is TGTGCCAGCAGTTTAAGGATTAAAGCCTACGAGCAGTACTTC. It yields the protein CASSLRIKAYEQYF.

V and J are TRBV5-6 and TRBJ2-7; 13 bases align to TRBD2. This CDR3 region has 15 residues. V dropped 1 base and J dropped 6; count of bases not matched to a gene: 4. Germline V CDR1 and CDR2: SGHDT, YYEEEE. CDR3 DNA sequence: TGTGCCAGCAGCTTGAGACTAGCGGGGGGTATCGAGCAGTACTTC. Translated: CASSLRLAGGIEQYF.

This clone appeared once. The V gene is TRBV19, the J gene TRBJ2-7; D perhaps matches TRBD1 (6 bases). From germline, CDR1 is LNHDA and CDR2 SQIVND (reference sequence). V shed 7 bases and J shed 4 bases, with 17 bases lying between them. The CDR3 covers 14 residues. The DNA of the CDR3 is TGTGCCAGTAAACCTTCGACAGGCAATTACGAGCAGTACTTC. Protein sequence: CASKPSTGNYEQYF.

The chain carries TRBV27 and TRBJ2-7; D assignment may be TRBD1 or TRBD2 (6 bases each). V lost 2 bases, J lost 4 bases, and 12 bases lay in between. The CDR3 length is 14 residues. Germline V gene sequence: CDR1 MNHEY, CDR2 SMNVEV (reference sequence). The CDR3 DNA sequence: TGTGCCAGCAGTTTACTCGGGGGCCGGTACGAGCAGTACTTC. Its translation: CASSLLGGRYEQYF.

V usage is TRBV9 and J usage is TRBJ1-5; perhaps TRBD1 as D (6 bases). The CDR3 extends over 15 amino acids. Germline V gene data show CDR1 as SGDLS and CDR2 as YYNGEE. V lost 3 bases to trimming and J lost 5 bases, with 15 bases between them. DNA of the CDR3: TGTGCCAGCAGCGGAACCGGGACACCGGATCAGCCCCAGCATTTT. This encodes CASSGTGTPDQPQHF.

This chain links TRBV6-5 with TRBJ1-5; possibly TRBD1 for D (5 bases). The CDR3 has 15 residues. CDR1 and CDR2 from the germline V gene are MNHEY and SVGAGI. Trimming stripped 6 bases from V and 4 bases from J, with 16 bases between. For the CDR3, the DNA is TGTGCCAGCAGCCCCGGGTGGGGGGGGAATCAGCCCCAGCATTTT. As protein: CASSPGWGGNQPQHF.

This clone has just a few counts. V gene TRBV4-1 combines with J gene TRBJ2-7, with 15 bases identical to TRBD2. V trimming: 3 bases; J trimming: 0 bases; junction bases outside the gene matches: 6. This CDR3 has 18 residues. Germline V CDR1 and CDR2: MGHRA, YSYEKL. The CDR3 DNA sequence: TGCGCCAGCAGCCAGCCGGGACTAGCGGGGGGAAGCTCCTACGAGCAGTACTTC. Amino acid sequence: CASSQPGLAGGSSYEQYF.

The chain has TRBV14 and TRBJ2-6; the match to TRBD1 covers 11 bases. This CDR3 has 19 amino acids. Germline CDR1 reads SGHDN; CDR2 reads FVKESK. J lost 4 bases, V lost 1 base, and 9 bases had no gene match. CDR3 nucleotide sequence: TGTGCCAGCAGCCAAGGGGAAGGACAGGGGGCGAGGGGGGCCAACGTCCTGACTTTC. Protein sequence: CASSQGEGQGARGANVLTF.

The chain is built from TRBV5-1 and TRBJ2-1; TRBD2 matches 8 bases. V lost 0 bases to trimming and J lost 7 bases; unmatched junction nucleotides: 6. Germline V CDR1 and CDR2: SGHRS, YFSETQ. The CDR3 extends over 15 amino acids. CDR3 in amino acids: CASSLAAGGTNEQFF. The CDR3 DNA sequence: TGCGCCAGCAGCTTGGCGGCGGGAGGAACGAATGAGCAGTTCTTC.

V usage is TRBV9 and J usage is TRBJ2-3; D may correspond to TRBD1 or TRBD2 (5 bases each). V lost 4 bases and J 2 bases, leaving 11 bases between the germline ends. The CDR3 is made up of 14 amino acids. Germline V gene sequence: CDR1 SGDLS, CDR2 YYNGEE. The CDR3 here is CASSSQGDTDTQYF. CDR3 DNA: TGTGCCAGCAGCTCCCAGGGAGACACAGATACGCAGTATTTT. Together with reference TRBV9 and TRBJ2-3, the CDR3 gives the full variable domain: DSGVTQTPKHLITATGQRVTLRCSPRSGDLSVYWYQQSLDQGLQFLIQYYNGEERAKGNILERFSAQQFPDLHSELNLSSLELGDSALYFCASSSQGDTDTQYFGPGTRLTVL.

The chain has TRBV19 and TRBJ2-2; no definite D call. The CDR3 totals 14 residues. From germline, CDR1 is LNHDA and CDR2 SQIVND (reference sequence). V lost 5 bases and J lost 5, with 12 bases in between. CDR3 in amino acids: CASSPDLMTGELFF. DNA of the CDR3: TGTGCCAGTAGTCCGGACCTAATGACCGGGGAGCTGTTTTTT.

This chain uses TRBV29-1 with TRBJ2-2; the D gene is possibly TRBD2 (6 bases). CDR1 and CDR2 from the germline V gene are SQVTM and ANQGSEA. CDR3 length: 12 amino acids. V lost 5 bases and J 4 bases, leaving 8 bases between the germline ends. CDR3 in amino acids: CSVMGGTGELFF. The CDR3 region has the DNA TGCAGCGTTATGGGGGGCACCGGGGAGCTGTTTTTT.

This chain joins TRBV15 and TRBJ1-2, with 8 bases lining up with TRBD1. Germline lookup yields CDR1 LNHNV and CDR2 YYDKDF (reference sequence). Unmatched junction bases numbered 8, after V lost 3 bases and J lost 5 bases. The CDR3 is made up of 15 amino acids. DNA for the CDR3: TGTGCCACCAGCAGGCCCGGACAGGGATTATATGGCTACACCTTC. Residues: CATSRPGQGLYGYTF.

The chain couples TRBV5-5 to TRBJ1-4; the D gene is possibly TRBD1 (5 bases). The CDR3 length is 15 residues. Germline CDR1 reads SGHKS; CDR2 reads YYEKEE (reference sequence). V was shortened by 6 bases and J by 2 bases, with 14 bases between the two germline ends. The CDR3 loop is CASKSAGPTNEKLFF. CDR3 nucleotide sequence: TGTGCCAGCAAATCTGCAGGGCCTACTAATGAAAAACTGTTTTTT.

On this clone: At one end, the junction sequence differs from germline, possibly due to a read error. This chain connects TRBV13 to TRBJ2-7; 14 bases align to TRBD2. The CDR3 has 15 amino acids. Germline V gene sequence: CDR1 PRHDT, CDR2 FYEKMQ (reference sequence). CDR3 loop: CASSLGTSGGYEQYF. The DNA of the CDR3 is TGTGCCAGCAGCCTAGGGACTAGCGGGGGCTACGAGCAGTACTTC.